These 8 T cell receptor beta chains originate from one sample sequenced in a study of shared clonotypes between healthy human individuals. Here immunoSEQ multiplex PCR was the method, and the copy in TCRdb shows in-frame clones only, minus some. The table lists some 470,000 clones, over 65% of them singletons. The sample was PBMCs. These receptors were obtained from a woman in her 40s in good health. Some clones in this sample may be carry-over from other donors' samples.

The rearrangement uses TRBV9 and TRBJ2-6; D is unclear. The CDR3 extends over 14 amino acids. Germline-derived CDR1 and CDR2 are SGDLS and YYNGEE. Between the trimmed V and J ends, which lost 4 bases and 1 base, there was a span of 6 bases. The CDR3 coding sequence is TGTGCCAGCAGCCCCCGGTCTGGGGCCAACGTCCTGACTTTC. Amino acids: CASSPRSGANVLTF.

A word on this clone: One end of the junction does not line up with germline, which may come from a read error. This chain links TRBV7-7 with TRBJ2-5; D may be TRBD1 (6 bases). The CDR3 runs to 14 residues. Germline V lookup: CDR1 SSHAT, CDR2 FNYEAQ (reference sequence). This CDR3 reads CASSLGHSQETQYF. The DNA for the CDR3 is TGTGCTAGCAGCCTGGGACATTCTCAAGAGACCCAGTACTTC.

The gene calls are TRBV6-5 and TRBJ1-2; D unresolved. CDR3 length: 13 residues. Looked up from germline, CDR1 is MNHEY and CDR2 is SVGAGI. Trimming pared 7 bases from V and 7 bases from J, leaving 16 bases between. As DNA, the CDR3 is TGTGCCAGCACTAGGAACCTATTGGGTGGCTACACCTTC. Translating it yields CASTRNLLGGYTF.

CDR3 coding DNA: TGTGCCAGCAGCTCAGACAGGGGGTCCTACAATGAGCAGTTCTTC. Translation: CASSSDRGSYNEQFF. V gene TRBV9 combines with J gene TRBJ2-1, with TRBD1 identical over 9 bases. The ends lost 4 bases at V and 1 base at J; junction bases unmatched: 3. Germline V CDR1 and CDR2: SGDLS, YYNGEE. The CDR3 is made up of 15 amino acids.

V gene TRBV19 combines with J gene TRBJ2-3; 12 bases are shared with TRBD2. V lost 3 bases and J lost 7; bases outside the gene matches: 14. The germline V gene encodes CDR1 LNHDA and CDR2 SQIVND (reference sequence). CDR3 length equals 18 residues. Here the CDR3 reads CASSISALGLAGRHTQYF. CDR3 in DNA: TGTGCCAGTAGTATTTCGGCGCTCGGACTAGCGGGAAGGCATACGCAGTATTTT.

This chain joins TRBV15 and TRBJ2-1; perhaps TRBD2 as D (6 bases). Trimming took off 0 bases at V and 3 bases at J, with 12 bases between the two ends. The CDR3 is made up of 16 amino acids. Germline loops: CDR1 LNHNV, CDR2 YYDKDF (reference sequence). CDR3 nucleotides: TGTGCCACCAGCAGAGAGGCCGGGAGAATCTACAATGAGCAGTTCTTC. Translation gives CATSREAGRIYNEQFF.

The V call is TRBV28, the J call TRBJ2-7, with D maybe TRBD2 (7 bases). Germline-derived CDR1 and CDR2 are MDHEN and SYDVKM. The CDR3 length is 13 residues. The CDR3 protein is CNTNSAGATEQYF. The CDR3 DNA reads TGTAACACGAATTCGGCGGGGGCGACCGAGCAGTACTTC. Full variable domain (outside the CDR3, taken from reference TRBV28 and TRBJ2-7): DVKVTQSSRYLVKRTGEKVFLECVQDMDHENMFWYRQDPGLGLRLIYFSYDVKMKEKGDIPEGYSVSREKKERFSLILESASTNQTSMYLCNTNSAGATEQYFGPGTRLTVT.

CDR3 residues: CASSQESVGGRLGTQYF. The CDR3 coding sequence is TGTGCCAGCAGCCAAGAATCAGTCGGCGGGAGGCTCGGGACCCAGTACTTC. The genes are TRBV4-2 and TRBJ2-5; 8 bases are shared with TRBD2. CDR1 is LGHNA, CDR2 YNFKEQ, per germline. The junction had 13 bases not matched to a gene; V was cut back by 0 bases and J by 7 bases. The CDR3 is made up of 17 amino acids.